These 15 T cell receptor beta chains originate from one sample sequenced in a study of cytomegalovirus exposure and HLA in healthy donors. It was with 60 Vbeta and 13 Jbeta primers that the PCR ran. Profiled with immunoSEQ multiplex PCR; TCRdb holds only in-frame clones, not every one. Of approximately 150,000 clones listed, over 80% are singletons. The sample consisted of PBMCs. These receptors came from a human donor in good health.

The V and J genes are TRBV7-9 and TRBJ2-7; D is perhaps TRBD2 (7 bases). The V end was cut by 4 bases, the J end by 5 bases, with 18 bases between. The germline V gene encodes CDR1 SEHNR and CDR2 FQNEAQ (reference sequence). The CDR3 covers 15 residues. CDR3 sequence (DNA): TGTGCCAGCAGCTCGGATGTGGGGGGGCACAACGAGCAGTACTTC. This sequence encodes CASSSDVGGHNEQYF. Using reference TRBV7-9 and TRBJ2-7 for the parts outside the CDR3, the full variable domain is DTGVSQNPRHKITKRGQNVTFRCDPISEHNRLYWYRQTLGQGPEFLTYFQNEAQLEKSRLLSDRFSAERPKGSFSTLEIQRTEQGDSAMYLCASSSDVGGHNEQYFGPGTRLTVT.

The chain recombines TRBV29-1 with TRBJ2-7, with 7 bases matching TRBD1. Trimming cost V 5 bases and J 4 bases; bases outside gene matches: 2. The CDR3 covers 11 residues. Germline V lookup: CDR1 SQVTM, CDR2 ANQGSEA. CDR3 amino acids: CSVSRGYEQYF. CDR3 nucleotides: TGCAGCGTTTCCAGGGGGTACGAGCAGTACTTC.

V is TRBV9 and J is TRBJ1-5, with D unclear. The V end lost 0 bases, the J end lost 3 bases, and 13 bases lay between the germline ends. CDR3 length: 16 amino acids. Looked up from germline, CDR1 is SGDLS and CDR2 is YYNGEE. CDR3 bases: TGTGCCAGCAGCGTAGGGATTGGGCCTACCAATCAGCCCCAGCATTTT. The encoded protein is CASSVGIGPTNQPQHF. The full variable domain, rest sourced from reference TRBV9 and TRBJ1-5, is DSGVTQTPKHLITATGQRVTLRCSPRSGDLSVYWYQQSLDQGLQFLIQYYNGEERAKGNILERFSAQQFPDLHSELNLSSLELGDSALYFCASSVGIGPTNQPQHFGDGTRLSIL.

The chain is built from TRBV19 and TRBJ2-5; a weak D match, TRBD2 (5 bases). Looked up from germline, CDR1 is LNHDA and CDR2 is SQIVND (reference sequence). The CDR3 extends over 14 amino acids. Trimming shortened V by 5 bases and J by 4 bases, and 14 bases separated the two germline ends. CDR3 nucleotide sequence: TGTGCCAGTAGTCCCGGGGTGGGTGGAGAGACCCAGTACTTC. It codes for CASSPGVGGETQYF.

The gene calls are TRBV4-1 and TRBJ2-1; 12 bases are shared with TRBD2. This CDR3 contains 17 residues. Trimming at V came to 3 bases and at J to 8 bases, leaving 11 bases not matched to a gene. CDR1 is MGHRA, CDR2 YSYEKL, per germline. The DNA of the CDR3 is TGCGCCAGCAGCCATCGGGTTCTAGCGGGGGGGATCGATGAGCAGTTCTTC. Amino acids: CASSHRVLAGGIDEQFF.

This clone was detected a few times. The same CDR3 can be traced to other DNA sequences in this sample. The CDR3 DNA is TGTGCCAGTAGTTTTGTCCTGAGTAGCAATCAGCCCCAGCATTTT. Protein: CASSFVLSSNQPQHF. The genes are TRBV19 and TRBJ1-5; D is unclear. From germline, CDR1 is LNHDA and CDR2 SQIVND (reference sequence). This CDR3 region has 15 residues. The V end was cut by 5 bases, the J end by 0 bases, with 11 bases between.

The rearrangement joins TRBV7-2 to TRBJ2-4; TRBD1 agrees at 7 bases. Germline V gene sequence: CDR1 SGHTA, CDR2 FQGNSA. This CDR3 comprises 14 residues. V was pared by 4 bases and J by 13 bases, with 13 bases of the junction left unmatched. CDR3 loop: CASSSRRGSDRQYF. CDR3 DNA sequence: TGTGCCAGCAGCTCACGCCGAGGGTCGGACAGGCAGTACTTC. The variable domain in full, with the rest retrieved from reference TRBV7-2 and TRBJ2-4, is GAGVSQSPSNKVTEKGKDVELRCDPISGHTALYWYRQSLGQGLEFLIYFQGNSAPDKSGLPSDRFSAERTGGSVSTLTIQRTQQEDSAVYLCASSSRRGSDRQYFGAGTRLSVL.

The chain employs TRBV29-1 and TRBJ1-2; 10 bases map to TRBD1. The V gene's germline CDR1 is SQVTM and CDR2 ANQGSEA. V dropped 4 bases and J dropped 6; count of bases not matched to a gene: 5. The CDR3 contains 13 residues. CDR3 amino acids: CSVVRDRGNGYTF. The CDR3 bases are TGCAGCGTTGTACGGGACAGGGGCAATGGCTACACCTTC. Variable domain in full (rest from reference TRBV29-1 and TRBJ1-2): SAVISQKPSRDICQRGTSLTIQCQVDSQVTMMFWYRQQPGQSLTLIATANQGSEATYESGFVIDKFPISRPNLTFSTLTVSNMSPEDSSIYLCSVVRDRGNGYTFGSGTRLTVV.

The chain joins TRBV29-1 to TRBJ2-7; D is possibly TRBD1 (6 bases). Germline values: CDR1 SQVTM, CDR2 ANQGSEA. The CDR3 has 12 amino acids. V lost 6 bases, J lost 7 bases, and 16 bases lay in between. CDR3 DNA sequence: TGCAGCGTCGTGAAGGGGGAAAGAGAGCAGTACTTC. Amino acid sequence: CSVVKGEREQYF.

This clone was counted only a few times. The V and J genes are TRBV2 and TRBJ1-1; D gene unclear. This CDR3 is built from 12 residues. The germline gives CDR1 SNHLY, CDR2 FYNNEI. Trimming pared 1 base from V and 10 bases from J, leaving 10 bases between. The CDR3: CASSEVWAGAFF. CDR3 bases: TGTGCCAGCAGTGAAGTCTGGGCAGGAGCTTTCTTT.

The chain recombines TRBV6-4 with TRBJ1-6; D gene ambiguous. The V end was cut by 9 bases, the J end by 6 bases, with 15 bases between. CDR3 length: 14 residues. The germline V gene has CDR1 MRHNA and CDR2 SNTAGT. This CDR3 reads CARGSRGPNSPLHF. The CDR3 region has the DNA TGTGCCAGAGGGAGTCGGGGTCCTAATTCACCCCTCCACTTT.

The J gene is TRBJ1-6, the V gene TRBV5-6; 9 bases are shared with TRBD1. The CDR3 sequence is 16 residues long. The germline V gene has CDR1 SGHDT and CDR2 YYEEEE. V lost 4 bases to trimming and J lost 7 bases; unmatched junction nucleotides: 9. CDR3 DNA: TGTGCCAGCAGCCTCCCGGGACAGGGACCCAATTCACCCCTCCACTTT. Its protein is CASSLPGQGPNSPLHF.

J is TRBJ2-3 and V is TRBV6-4; a possible D gene is TRBD2 (5 bases). Germline V gives CDR1 MRHNA, CDR2 SNTAGT. V was trimmed by 0 bases and J by 0 bases, leaving 13 bases between them. This CDR3 has 17 amino acids. CDR3 nucleotide sequence: TGTGCCAGCAGTGACTCGTGGACTCTGTCTAGCACAGATACGCAGTATTTT. Protein sequence: CASSDSWTLSSTDTQYF.

V and J are TRBV25-1 and TRBJ1-2; the D is unclear. From germline, CDR1 is MGHDK and CDR2 SYGVNS. There are 14 residues in the CDR3. Trimming took off 1 base at V and 2 bases at J, with 8 bases between the two ends. The chain's CDR3 is CASSELSGNYGYTF. The CDR3 DNA reads TGTGCCAGCAGTGAATTGAGCGGGAACTATGGCTACACCTTC.

A few counts support this clone. The V gene is TRBV28, the J gene TRBJ1-2; 7 bases fit TRBD1. The ends lost 5 bases at V and 7 bases at J; junction bases unmatched: 4. This CDR3 has 12 amino acids. The germline V gene has CDR1 MDHEN and CDR2 SYDVKM. This chain's CDR3 is CASSAGGLGYTF. The DNA of the CDR3 is TGTGCCAGCAGTGCAGGGGGGCTTGGCTACACCTTC.